This T cell receptor (beta chain) is from a study of blood T cell repertoires in COVID-19. Study-wide context: The United States, Italy and Spain provided the acute and convalescent COVID-19 samples. Sample material is recorded as cDNA or gDNA derived from T cells, B-cell-depleted T cells, or PBMCs.

Methods used by the authors: By means of reference gene primer amplification, nucleated cell counts were estimated. Assay used: immunoSEQ multiplex PCR; TCRdb lists only in-frame clones, some missing. The D gene and trimming were derived from the DNA, and the V and J assignments and clone size from that table. Of more than 70,000 clones in the sample, 80% to 90% are singletons; the top ten hold roughly 8.7%. Sequencing input: peripheral blood. This receptor was taken from a man aged 50 or older with acute or convalescent COVID-19.

CDR3: CASSKQGDQETQYF. The CDR3 nucleotides read TGTGCCAGCAGTAAACAGGGGGACCAAGAGACCCAGTACTTC. This chain links TRBV6-5 with TRBJ2-5, with 8 bases fitting TRBD1. CDR3 length: 14 amino acids. Per the germline V gene, CDR1 is MNHEY and CDR2 is SVGAGI. V was pared by 5 bases and J by 0 bases, with 2 bases of the junction left unmatched.